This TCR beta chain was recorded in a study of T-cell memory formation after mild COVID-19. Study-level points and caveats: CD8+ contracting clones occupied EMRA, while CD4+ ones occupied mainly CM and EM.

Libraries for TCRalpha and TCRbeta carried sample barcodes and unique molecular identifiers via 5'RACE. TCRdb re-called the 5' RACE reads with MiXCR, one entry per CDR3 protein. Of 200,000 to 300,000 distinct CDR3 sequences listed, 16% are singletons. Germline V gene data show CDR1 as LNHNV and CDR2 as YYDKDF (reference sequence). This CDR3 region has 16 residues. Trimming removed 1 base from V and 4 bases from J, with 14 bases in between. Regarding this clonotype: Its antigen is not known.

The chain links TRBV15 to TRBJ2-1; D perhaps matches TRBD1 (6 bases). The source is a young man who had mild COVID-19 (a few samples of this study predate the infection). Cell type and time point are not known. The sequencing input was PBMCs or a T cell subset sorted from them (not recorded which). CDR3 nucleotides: TGTGCCACCAGCAGAGCCGCCGGGACATTATACAATGAGCAGTTCTTC. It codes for CATSRAAGTLYNEQFF.